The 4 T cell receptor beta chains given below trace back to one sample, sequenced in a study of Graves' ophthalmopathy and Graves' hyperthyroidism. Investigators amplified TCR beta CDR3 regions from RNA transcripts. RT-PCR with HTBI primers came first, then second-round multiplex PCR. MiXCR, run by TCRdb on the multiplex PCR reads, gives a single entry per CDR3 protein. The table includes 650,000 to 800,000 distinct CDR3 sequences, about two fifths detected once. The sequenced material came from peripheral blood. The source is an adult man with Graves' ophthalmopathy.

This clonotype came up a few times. Here the CDR3 DNA reads TGTGCCAGCAGCTTAGCGGGAGGGACAGGGTTGACAGATACGCAGTATTTT. Amino acids: CASSLAGGTGLTDTQYF. This sequence joins TRBV7-4 and TRBJ2-3; 9 bases agree with TRBD1. Germline CDR1 reads SGHVT; CDR2 reads SQSDAQ. J lost 3 bases, V lost 0 bases, and 7 bases had no gene match. The CDR3 loop spans 17 amino acids.

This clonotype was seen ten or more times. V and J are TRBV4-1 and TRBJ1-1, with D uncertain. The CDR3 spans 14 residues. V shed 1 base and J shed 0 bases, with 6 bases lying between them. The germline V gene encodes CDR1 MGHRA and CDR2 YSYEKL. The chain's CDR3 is CASSQAKLNTEAFF. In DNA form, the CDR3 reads TGCGCCAGCAGCCAAGCGAAGCTGAACACTGAAGCTTTCTTT.

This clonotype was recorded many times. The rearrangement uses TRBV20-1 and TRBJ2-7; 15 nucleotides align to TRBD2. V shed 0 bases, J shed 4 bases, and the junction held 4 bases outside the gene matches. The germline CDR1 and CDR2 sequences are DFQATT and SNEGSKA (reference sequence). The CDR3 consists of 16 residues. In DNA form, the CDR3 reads TGCAGTGCTAGAGAGGGGACTAGCGGGAGGAGGTACGAGCAGTACTTC. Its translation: CSAREGTSGRRYEQYF.

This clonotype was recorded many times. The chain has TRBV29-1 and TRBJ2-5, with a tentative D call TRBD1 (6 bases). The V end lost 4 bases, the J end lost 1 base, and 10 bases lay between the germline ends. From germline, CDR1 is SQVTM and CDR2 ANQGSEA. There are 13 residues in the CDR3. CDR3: CSVARGPQETQYF. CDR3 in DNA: TGCAGCGTTGCCAGGGGACCCCAAGAGACCCAGTACTTC. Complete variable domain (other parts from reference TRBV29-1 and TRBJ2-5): SAVISQKPSRDICQRGTSLTIQCQVDSQVTMMFWYRQQPGQSLTLIATANQGSEATYESGFVIDKFPISRPNLTFSTLTVSNMSPEDSSIYLCSVARGPQETQYFGPGTRLLVL.